This entry concerns a single T cell receptor (beta chain). The antigen is unknown. One junction end does not reproduce the germline sequence, and a read error may be involved. After constant-region reverse-primer amplification, full-length variable regions underwent semi-nested PCR with Nested Universal Primer A. TCRdb used MiXCR to reprocess the 5' RACE reads, holding one entry per CDR3 protein. Of some 10,000 distinct CDR3 sequences in the sample, 40% to 55% are singletons; the top ten hold around 11%. There are 13 residues in the CDR3. Purified naive CD4+ T cells were depleted of CD25+ Tregs. Points from the study as a whole: Greatest tumor Treg TCR overlap was with tumor naive CD4+ cells. The TCR gene usage of tumor memory CD4+ T cells clustered together with blood and lymph node memory CD4+ cells and with lymph node naive CD4+ cells.

This receptor was taken from a female donor with breast cancer. Sequencing used tumor-infiltrating naive CD4+ T cells sorted from the breast tumor. Regarding subset: naive CD4+ T cells, CD4+CD45RA+CD25-. The chain carries TRBV12-3 or TRBV12-4 and TRBJ1-4; D is ambiguous. This CDR3 reads CSSKQIPGEKLFF. In nucleotides, the CDR3 is TGTTCCAGCAAACAGATCCCGGGGGAAAAACTGTTTTTT.